This T cell receptor beta chain was captured in a study of cytomegalovirus exposure and HLA in healthy donors. Among the donors, all were healthy bone marrow donors. Regarding the study as a whole: In a later analysis, HLA-C alleles had the fewest associated TCRs, DRB1 alleles the most. Analysis performed later found around 15,000 TCR beta sequences associated with HLA alleles at 0.05 false discovery rate.

For this clone: What it recognizes is unknown.

The V segment lost 1 base and the J segment 5 bases; nucleotides outside the gene matches: 5. The CDR3 sequence is 15 residues long. Germline V gene lookup returns CDR1 LGHNA and CDR2 YNFKEQ. In the PCR, 60 Vbeta and 13 Jbeta primers were used. Here immunoSEQ multiplex PCR was the method, and the copy in TCRdb shows in-frame clones only, minus some. Of some 150,000 clones in the sample, more than 75% were seen once. Sequencing was done on a sample of PBMCs. This clonotype originated in a woman younger than 30 in good health and CMV-seronegative. V gene TRBV4-2 combines with J gene TRBJ1-5; 7 nucleotides agree with TRBD1. CDR3 DNA: TGTGCCAGCAGCCAAGGACAGGGAGGTGATCAGCCCCAGCATTTT. This translates into CASSQGQGGDQPQHF.